A selection of T cell receptor beta chains follows, all from one sample in a study of T cells in localized non-small cell lung cancer. The method was immunoSEQ multiplex PCR; TCRdb's version includes in-frame clones alone and lacks a portion of them. The top ten hold 1% to 1.5% of the sample, which has 70,000 to 85,000 clones, about 81% seen once. The input for sequencing was peripheral blood, taken before any cancer treatment. Source of these receptors: a female donor aged 60 or older with stage I lung adenocarcinoma. Both conserved end residues are part of each CDR3. The listing skips clone size in some rows; elsewhere it reads once, few, many or a size class.

V: TRBV7-9
J: TRBJ2-7
size: .
CDR3: CASSSWGNSEQYF

V: TRBV19
J: TRBJ2-1
size: once
CDR3: CASSILFLAGPSSYNEQFF

V: TRBV19
J: TRBJ2-3
size: .
CDR3: CASSISTSTDTQYF

V: TRBV4-1
J: TRBJ1-3
size: .
CDR3: CASSLLGGAGNTIYF

V: TRBV28
J: TRBJ2-4
size: once
CDR3: CASSTSMDFLLAKNIQYF

V: TRBV4-2
J: TRBJ1-5
size: .
CDR3: CASSQETGRNQPQHF

V: TRBV7-8
J: TRBJ1-1
size: few
CDR3: CASSRTANTEAFF

V: TRBV4-1
J: TRBJ1-4
size: .
CDR3: CASSQVMFIGATNEKLFF

V: TRBV20-1
J: TRBJ1-2
size: .
CDR3: CSVRGQGGYTF

V: TRBV11-1
J: TRBJ1-1
size: .
CDR3: CASSIQQGRNTEAFF

V: TRBV2
J: TRBJ2-3
size: once
CDR3: CASKLLRGSTDTQYF

V: TRBV27
J: TRBJ2-7
size: .
CDR3: CASSLNLGVKQYF

V: TRBV4-1
J: TRBJ1-1
size: .
CDR3: CASSPTGLRMNTEAFF

V: TRBV2
J: TRBJ1-2
size: .
CDR3: CASSGQGTGYTF

V: TRBV12-5
J: TRBJ1-1
size: few
CDR3: CASGTSYTEAFF

V: TRBV4-2
J: TRBJ2-2
size: .
CDR3: CASSRREGVGTGELFF

V: TRBV7-7
J: TRBJ2-1
size: .
CDR3: CASSVLAGVNEQFF

V: TRBV5-1
J: TRBJ2-7
size: once
CDR3: CASSLAGGTPYEQYF

V: TRBV28
J: TRBJ1-2
size: once
CDR3: CASSLVQGRGIYGYTF

V: TRBV20-1
J: TRBJ2-1
size: once
CDR3: CSARNNEQFF

V: TRBV5-5
J: TRBJ2-5
size: .
CDR3: CASSLLAEQQETQYF

V: TRBV19
J: TRBJ1-1
size: .
CDR3: CASSIWTGGLNTEAFF

V: TRBV6-1
J: TRBJ2-7
size: .
CDR3: CASSEAARAYEQYF

V: TRBV6-5
J: TRBJ1-2
size: .
CDR3: CASSPRAGTLGYTF

V: TRBV6-5
J: TRBJ1-2
size: .
CDR3: CASSYVGQGSGYTF

V: TRBV19
J: TRBJ1-5
size: .
CDR3: CASSPQGARQPQHF

V: TRBV2
J: TRBJ1-1
size: .
CDR3: CASSGDRTDTEAFF